The clone carrying this T cell receptor (beta chain) showed up many times. What it recognizes is unknown. Each CDR3 protein gets one entry after TCRdb re-called the 5' RACE reads with MiXCR. The repertoire holds about 220,000 distinct CDR3 sequences, with approximately 6.3% as singletons. The data stem from a study of T cells after yellow fever vaccination. Study information: Fractions of limited cellularity were prepared by means of SMART-Seq v4 Ultra Low Input. Study findings and constraints: Abundant bulk-derived clonotypes could contaminate FACS-sorted repertoires.

V lost 4 bases, J lost 8 bases, and 11 bases stayed unmatched. The CDR3 spans 17 residues. Germline lookup yields CDR1 MNHEY and CDR2 SMNVEV (reference sequence). The V and J genes are TRBV27 and TRBJ2-1; 13 positions agree with TRBD2. The material was CD4+ T cells sorted from PBMCs, obtained on the day of the yellow fever booster vaccination. This sequence was found in a man aged 25 to 45 who received the YFV17D yellow fever vaccine. In DNA, the CDR3 is TGTGCCAGCAGTTCCCCCATGGGACTAGCGGGAAGCGATGAGCAGTTCTTC. The encoded protein is CASSSPMGLAGSDEQFF.